The present T cell receptor beta chain was sequenced within a study of CD8 T cells in Susac syndrome. From germline, CDR1 is PRHDT and CDR2 FYEKMQ (reference sequence). V was pared by 3 bases and J by 1 base, with 15 bases between. This CDR3 comprises 16 residues. Negative isolation was used for CD8+ and CD4+ T cells, and FACS enrichment was applied to TEMRA cells. A remark on this clonotype: Its target is unknown.

Whole-study results and caveats: Individuals included in the TCR sequencing and HLA analysis were acknowledged by the study to be relatively few in number.

The RNA input was 0.5 to 1 ug, and it was reverse transcribed with random hexamers. Amplification of TCR beta CDR3 by immunoSEQ multiplex PCR spanned 54 Vbeta and 13 Jbeta. MiXCR, run by TCRdb on the immunoSEQ multiplex PCR reads, gives a single entry per CDR3 protein. The sample shows roughly 140,000 distinct CDR3 sequences, roughly 94% of them seen only once. The material sequenced was CD8+ T cells from PBMCs. This sequence originates from a human donor with multiple sclerosis. This rearrangement joins TRBV13 to TRBJ2-5; D is tentatively TRBD1 or TRBD2 (5 bases each). CDR3 protein: CASSLIGADVQETQYF. The CDR3 DNA reads as TGTGCCAGCAGCTTGATCGGGGCCGACGTCCAAGAGACCCAGTACTTC.